Listed below are T cell receptor beta chains from one sample, sequenced in a study of shared clonotypes between healthy human individuals. Generated by immunoSEQ multiplex PCR, the TCRdb table keeps only in-frame clones and is missing some. The sample includes roughly 1 million clones, roughly 70% of them seen just once. Material for sequencing was memory CD4+ T cells sorted from blood. These receptors all come from a man between 18 and 35 years old in good health. CDR3s include the opening cysteine and the closing phenylalanine or tryptophan. The D gene is left open where the match is weak. Only some rows state a clone size, as once, few, many or a class for expanded clones.

>-|TRBD1|TRBJ2-7|TRBV28
TGTGCCAGCAGCCATGGGACAGGGTTATCCAAATCCTCCTACGAGCAGTACTTC
CASSHGTGLSKSSYEQYF
>-|TRBD2|TRBJ2-5|TRBV10-3
TGTGCCATCAGGAGGGAGGGGATTGACCAAGAGACCCAGTACTTC
CAIRREGIDQETQYF
>few|-|TRBJ1-3|TRBV30
TGTGCCTTGATTACCAGAAACACCATATATTTT
CALITRNTIYF
>-|-|TRBJ2-7|TRBV7-2
TGTGCCAGCAGCTTAGCGGGAGGTCTCGAGCAGTACTTC
CASSLAGGLEQYF
>-|-|TRBJ2-1|TRBV7-2
TGTGCCAGCAGCTTTAAGGACGCATCCTACAATGAGCAGTTCTTC
CASSFKDASYNEQFF
>few|TRBD1|TRBJ1-4|TRBV7-9
TGTGCCAGCAGCTCGGGACAGGGCGCTGAAAAACTGTTTTTT
CASSSGQGAEKLFF
>-|-|TRBJ2-1|TRBV29-1
TGCAGCGTTGATGGGGCTAGCGCCCTTAGCTCCTACAATGAGCAGTTCTTC
CSVDGASALSSYNEQFF
>-|TRBD1|TRBJ1-1|TRBV2
TGTGCCAGCAGTGCCACGGGACAGCTGGATTTGAACACTGAAGCTTTCTTT
CASSATGQLDLNTEAFF
>-|-|TRBJ2-2|TRBV6-5
TGTGCCAGCACCTCTATCGGGGTGAGCGCCGGGGAGCTGTTTTTT
CASTSIGVSAGELFF
>-|TRBD1|TRBJ2-3|TRBV5-1
TGCGCCAGCCGCCGGGACAGGTCAAGGGCAGATACGCAGTATTTT
CASRRDRSRADTQYF
>-|-|TRBJ1-5|TRBV15
TGTGCCACCAGCACAGATGGGTGGGGGGTAGTTAGCAATCAGCCCCAGCATTTT
CATSTDGWGVVSNQPQHF
>-|-|TRBJ2-7|TRBV7-9
TGTGCCAGCAGCCCCCCAGGGGGACTCTACGAGCAGTACTTC
CASSPPGGLYEQYF
>once|-|TRBJ2-2|TRBV9
TGTGCCAGCAGCGCCGGGGACCCCACCGGGGAGCTGTTTTTT
CASSAGDPTGELFF
>-|TRBD2|TRBJ2-2|TRBV9
TGTGCCAGCAGCCCCCCGGGACTAGCGGGGGTGAACACCGGGGAGCTGTTTTTT
CASSPPGLAGVNTGELFF
>-|-|TRBJ2-3|TRBV5-4
TGTGCCAGCAGCTTGGGGGGGGACACAGATACGCAGTATTTT
CASSLGGDTDTQYF
>few|-|TRBJ2-7|TRBV6-5
TGTGCCAGCAGGGGACAAACGGGGGAGCAGTACTTC
CASRGQTGEQYF
>-|-|TRBJ2-2|TRBV6-4
TGTGCCAGCAGCGCGGGCGCTAACACCGGGGAGCTGTTTTTT
CASSAGANTGELFF
>-|-|TRBJ2-5|TRBV7-2
TGTGCCAGCAGCTTGGGGGCGGCAGAGACCCAGTACTTC
CASSLGAAETQYF
>-|-|TRBJ2-5|TRBV7-9
TGTGCCAGCAGCACCGGGAGCCCCTCTCAAGAGACCCAGTACTTC
CASSTGSPSQETQYF
>-|TRBD1|TRBJ1-6|TRBV7-2
TGTGCCAGCAGCTTAATTAGGGGGCCGAGTAATTCACCCCTCCACTTT
CASSLIRGPSNSPLHF
>-|-|TRBJ1-2|TRBV29-1
TGCAGCGTTGACAGGGGCAACTATGGCTACACCTTC
CSVDRGNYGYTF
>once|-|TRBJ2-3|TRBV11-2
TGTGCCAGCAGCTTATCACAGGCAGATACGCAGTATTTT
CASSLSQADTQYF
>-|TRBD1|TRBJ1-1|TRBV5-1
TGCGCCAGCAGCTTTCTGACAGGGACTGAAGCTTTCTTT
CASSFLTGTEAFF
>few|TRBD1|TRBJ1-1|TRBV7-9
TGTGCCAGCAGCAAGGGACAGGGTGGCACTGAAGCTTTCTTT
CASSKGQGGTEAFF
>-|-|TRBJ1-3|TRBV30
TGTGCCTGGAGGGCCTTGAGGGGAAACACCATATATTTT
CAWRALRGNTIYF
>few|-|TRBJ1-2|TRBV7-2
TGTGCCAGCAGCTTAGATCTGCGACAGCTAGCTAACTATGGCTACACCTTC
CASSLDLRQLANYGYTF
>-|-|TRBJ1-6|TRBV6-1
TGTGCCAGCAGCGTAAAGGATTCACCCCTCCACTTT
CASSVKDSPLHF
>few|TRBD2|TRBJ2-2|TRBV11-2
TGTGCCAGCAGCCCCGTGGAGCGGGGGACCACCGGGGAGCTGTTTTTT
CASSPVERGTTGELFF
>-|-|TRBJ1-1|TRBV10-2
TGCGCCAGCGCGCCCAGGGACTCCACTGAAGCTTTCTTT
CASAPRDSTEAFF
>-|TRBD1|TRBJ1-1|TRBV5-1
TGCGCCAGCAGCGCGCTACAGGGGGTGAACACTGAAGCTTTCTTT
CASSALQGVNTEAFF
>-|-|TRBJ1-6|TRBV6-4
TGTGCCAGCAGTGACTCGATCCGCGGTACGGGGGATTCACCCCTCCACTTT
CASSDSIRGTGDSPLHF
>-|-|TRBJ2-3|TRBV7-2
TGTGCCAGCAGCTTACGGGACCTCACAGATACGCAGTATTTT
CASSLRDLTDTQYF
>-|-|TRBJ1-5|TRBV5-5
TGTGCCAGCAGCCTTGTTGGGGGCAATCAGCCCCAGCATTTT
CASSLVGGNQPQHF
>-|-|TRBJ1-3|TRBV9
TGTGCCAGCAGCAACTTCGTCGGAAACACCATATATTTT
CASSNFVGNTIYF
>few|-|TRBJ1-6|TRBV21-1
TGTGCCAGCAGCAAACCGGGACAGCATAATTCACCCCTCCACTTT
CASSKPGQHNSPLHF
>-|TRBD1|TRBJ1-6|TRBV5-1
TGCGCCAGCAGGACACCGGGACAGGGTCTTTTAATTCCAAATAATTCACCCCTCCACTTT
CASRTPGQGLLIPNNSPLHF
>-|-|TRBJ2-1|TRBV28
TGTGCCAGCAGTTATCCGGACAGCTCCTACAATGAGCAGTTCTTC
CASSYPDSSYNEQFF
>few|-|TRBJ1-6|TRBV7-9
TGTGCCAGCAGCCCTACTGGCGGGAGTAGGTCACCCCTCCACTTT
CASSPTGGSRSPLHF
>-|-|TRBJ2-7|TRBV11-2
TGTGCCAGCAGCTTAGATCAGACTTCGGTCGAGCAGTACTTC
CASSLDQTSVEQYF
>-|-|TRBJ2-7|TRBV7-9
TGTGCCAGCAGTCCCCGGAGGGGCGCCAGCGAGCAGTACTTC
CASSPRRGASEQYF